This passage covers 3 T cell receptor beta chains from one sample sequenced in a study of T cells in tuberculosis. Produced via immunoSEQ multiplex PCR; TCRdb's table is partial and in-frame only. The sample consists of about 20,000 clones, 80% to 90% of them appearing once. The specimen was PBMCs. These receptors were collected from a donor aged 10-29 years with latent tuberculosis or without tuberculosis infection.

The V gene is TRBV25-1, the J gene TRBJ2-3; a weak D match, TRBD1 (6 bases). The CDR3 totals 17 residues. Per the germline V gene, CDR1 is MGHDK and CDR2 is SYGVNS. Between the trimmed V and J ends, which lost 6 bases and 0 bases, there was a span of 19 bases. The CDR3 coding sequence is TGTGCCAGCAGCTCAATACGTGGGACAACTAGCACAGATACGCAGTATTTT. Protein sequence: CASSSIRGTTSTDTQYF.

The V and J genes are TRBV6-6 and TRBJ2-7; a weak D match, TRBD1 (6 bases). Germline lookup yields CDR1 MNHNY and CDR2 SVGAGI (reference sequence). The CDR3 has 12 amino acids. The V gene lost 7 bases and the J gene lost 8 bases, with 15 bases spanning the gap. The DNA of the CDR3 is TGTGCCAGCAACACCGGACAGAGTCAGCAGTACTTC. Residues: CASNTGQSQQYF.

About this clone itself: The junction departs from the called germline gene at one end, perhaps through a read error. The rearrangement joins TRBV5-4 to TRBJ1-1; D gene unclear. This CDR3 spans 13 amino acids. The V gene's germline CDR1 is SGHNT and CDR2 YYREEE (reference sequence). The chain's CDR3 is CASSSLSNTEAFF. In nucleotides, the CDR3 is TGTGCCAGTAGCTCCCTGTCTAACACTGAAGCTTTCTTT.